The rows below give T cell receptor beta chains drawn from one sample of a study of cytomegalovirus exposure and HLA in healthy donors. Here immunoSEQ multiplex PCR was the method, and the copy in TCRdb shows in-frame clones only, minus some. Here the sample spans some 220,000 clones, 70% to 90% being singletons. The specimen sequenced was PBMCs. The receptors come from a girl aged 2-10 years in good health and CMV-seronegative. Each CDR3 is given with its conserved first and last residue. The D gene is left open where the match is weak. Size is omitted from some rows. Given values are once, few, many or a class for expanded clones.

TRBJ2-3 | . | once | TRBV11-2 | CASSLGDFLTDTQYF | TGTGCCAGCAGCTTAGGGGACTTTCTCACAGATACGCAGTATTTT
TRBJ1-1 | . | once | TRBV5-1 | CASSLWHRAGNTEAFF | TGCGCCAGCAGCTTGTGGCACAGGGCGGGGAACACTGAAGCTTTCTTT
TRBJ1-1 | . | . | TRBV5-4 | CASRLTGSKAEAFF | TGTGCCAGCAGACTAACAGGGAGTAAGGCTGAAGCTTTCTTT
TRBJ2-5 | . | . | TRBV18 | CASSPGTYKETQYF | TGTGCCAGCTCACCCGGGACTTATAAAGAGACCCAGTACTTC
TRBJ2-1 | . | . | TRBV7-3 | CASSRTGGAYNEQFF | TGTGCCAGCAGCCGGACTGGCGGGGCGTACAATGAGCAGTTCTTC
TRBJ2-3 | TRBD2 | . | TRBV9 | CASSVVGSGGAISTDTQYF | TGTGCCAGCAGCGTAGTAGGTAGCGGGGGGGCCATCAGCACAGATACGCAGTATTTT
TRBJ1-6 | . | once | TRBV5-1 | CASSPVQVRNSPLHF | TGCGCCAGCAGCCCCGTCCAAGTTCGGAATTCACCCCTCCACTTT
TRBJ2-5 | TRBD2 | . | TRBV6-6 | CASSYRVAGGQETQYF | TGTGCCAGCAGTTACAGGGTAGCGGGGGGCCAAGAGACCCAGTACTTC
TRBJ2-3 | . | . | TRBV6-6 | CASRARGADTQYF | TGTGCCAGCAGAGCCAGGGGTGCGGATACGCAGTATTTT
TRBJ2-7 | TRBD1 | once | TRBV5-1 | CASRPQGASRSYEQYF | TGCGCCAGCAGACCGCAGGGGGCGAGTAGGTCCTACGAGCAGTACTTC
TRBJ2-1 | TRBD1 | . | TRBV5-1 | CASSLASGQVFHEQFF | TGCGCCAGCAGCTTGGCGTCGGGACAGGTTTTCCATGAGCAGTTCTTC
TRBJ2-5 | TRBD1 | . | TRBV29-1 | CSASTGTGDQETQYF | TGCAGCGCTTCGACCGGGACAGGGGACCAAGAGACCCAGTACTTC
TRBJ1-1 | TRBD1 | . | TRBV11-1 | CASSPRTGNMNTEAFF | TGTGCCAGCAGCCCTCGGACAGGGAACATGAACACTGAAGCTTTCTTT
TRBJ2-3 | . | . | TRBV5-1 | CASSLDGLITDTQYF | TGCGCCAGCAGCTTGGATGGCTTAATCACAGATACGCAGTATTTT
TRBJ1-1 | . | few | TRBV14 | CASSQGRVSTEAFF | TGTGCCAGCAGCCAAGGACGGGTGTCCACTGAAGCTTTCTTT
TRBJ2-7 | TRBD2 | . | TRBV6-5 | CASSYFSGAAYEQYF | TGTGCCAGCAGTTACTTTAGCGGGGCGGCCTACGAGCAGTACTTC
TRBJ2-7 | TRBD1 | . | TRBV2 | CASTGRTGYPYEQYF | TGTGCCAGCACCGGAAGGACAGGGTACCCCTACGAGCAGTACTTC
TRBJ1-5 | . | . | TRBV5-6 | CASSMLQGAHQPQHF | TGTGCCAGCAGCATGTTACAGGGTGCCCATCAGCCCCAGCATTTT
TRBJ1-3 | . | . | TRBV7-9 | CASSLAGGASGNTIYF | TGTGCCAGCAGCTTAGCCGGGGGGGCGTCTGGAAACACCATATATTTT
TRBJ2-7 | TRBD1 | . | TRBV30 | CAWGTGLEEEQYF | TGTGCCTGGGGGACAGGGCTGGAGGAAGAGCAGTACTTC
TRBJ1-4 | . | . | TRBV13 | CASSLVGKTGGLKLFF | TGTGCCAGCAGCTTAGTAGGGAAAACAGGTGGCTTGAAACTGTTTTTT
TRBJ1-1 | . | . | TRBV19 | CASSIRYREAFF | TGTGCCAGTAGTATCCGGTACAGGGAAGCTTTCTTT
TRBJ1-1 | . | . | TRBV2 | CASSESRAEAFF | TGTGCCAGCAGTGAATCGAGGGCTGAAGCTTTCTTT
TRBJ1-4 | TRBD1 | . | TRBV7-8 | CASSRYPGQGRVTNEKLFF | TGTGCCAGCAGCCGTTATCCAGGACAGGGTAGAGTTACTAATGAAAAACTGTTTTTT